This TCR beta chain was captured in a study of blood T cells in healthy people across ages. Study-level information: About one barcoded beta molecule was captured per two T cells (by template switching). General study points: Roughly linear declines in TCR beta diversity per million T cells occurred with age. In these data, TCR beta diversity tracked strongly with naive T cell percentage.

PCR was performed a second time for about 7 to 11 cycles using a sample-barcoded 5' primer and a J-beta primer mix. One entry per CDR3 protein, called by TCRdb with MiXCR from the 5' RACE reads. The sample holds around 940,000 distinct CDR3 sequences, about 51% seen once. Looked up from germline, CDR1 is SGHTA and CDR2 is FQGNSA. The CDR3 totals 15 residues. V lost 5 bases and J lost 2; bases outside the gene matches: 7. A remark on this clonotype: What it binds is not known.

Drawing of peripheral blood yielded roughly 9.8 milliliters from each donor. V usage is TRBV7-2 and J usage is TRBJ2-3, with 7 bases identical to TRBD1. This receptor was identified in a woman aged 60-75 years in good health. The sequencing input was blood. The CDR3 loop is CASSPKGQATDTQYF. Here the CDR3 DNA reads TGTGCCAGCAGCCCAAAAGGACAGGCCACAGATACGCAGTATTTT.